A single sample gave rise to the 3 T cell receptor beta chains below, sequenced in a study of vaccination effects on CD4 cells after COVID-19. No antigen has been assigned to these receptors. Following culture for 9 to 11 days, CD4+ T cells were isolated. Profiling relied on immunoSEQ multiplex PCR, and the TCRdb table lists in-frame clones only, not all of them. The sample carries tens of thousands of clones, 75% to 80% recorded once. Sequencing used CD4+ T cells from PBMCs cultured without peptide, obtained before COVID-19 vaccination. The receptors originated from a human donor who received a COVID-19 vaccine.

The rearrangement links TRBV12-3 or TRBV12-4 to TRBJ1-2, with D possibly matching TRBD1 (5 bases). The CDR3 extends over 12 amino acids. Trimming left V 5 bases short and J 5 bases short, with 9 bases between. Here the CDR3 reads CASSPTAYGYTF. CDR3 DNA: TGTGCCAGCAGTCCGACAGCGTATGGCTACACCTTC.

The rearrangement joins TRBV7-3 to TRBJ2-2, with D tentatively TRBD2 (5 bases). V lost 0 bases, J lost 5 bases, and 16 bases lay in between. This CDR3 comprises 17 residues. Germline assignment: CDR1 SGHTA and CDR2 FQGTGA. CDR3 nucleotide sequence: TGTGCCAGCAGCTTAACGTCGGATCGGGGTAGTACCGGGGAGCTGTTTTTT. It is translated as CASSLTSDRGSTGELFF. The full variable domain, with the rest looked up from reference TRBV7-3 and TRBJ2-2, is GAGVSQTPSNKVTEKGKYVELRCDPISGHTALYWYRQSLGQGPEFLIYFQGTGAADDSGLPNDRFFAVRPEGSVSTLKIQRTERGDSAVYLCASSLTSDRGSTGELFFGEGSRLTVL.

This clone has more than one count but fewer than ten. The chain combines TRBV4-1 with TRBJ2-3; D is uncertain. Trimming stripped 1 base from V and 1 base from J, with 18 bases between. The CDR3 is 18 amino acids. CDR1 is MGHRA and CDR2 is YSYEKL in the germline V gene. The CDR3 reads CASSQVVVPAIRTDTQYF. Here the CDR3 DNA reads TGCGCCAGCAGCCAAGTGGTGGTCCCAGCAATTCGCACAGATACGCAGTATTTT.